A single T cell receptor beta chain is shown here with its context. Its target is unknown. The entry originates in a study of cytomegalovirus exposure and HLA in healthy donors. Study results and caveats: Prediction of most subjects' HLA-A and HLA-B alleles by TCR beta sequences was reportedly accurate. Later analysis demonstrated an association between a missense DCLRE1C variant and TCR beta V- and J-gene trimming.

V lost 2 bases and J lost 8; bases outside the gene matches: 13. Germline assignment: CDR1 ENHRY and CDR2 SYGVKD. This CDR3 has 17 amino acids. Researchers ran the PCR with 60 Vbeta and 13 Jbeta primers. Measured with immunoSEQ multiplex PCR; TCRdb has only the in-frame clones, and not every one. The sample has 100,000 to 120,000 clones; approximately 80% are singletons. Material: PBMCs. This rearrangement joins TRBV10-3 to TRBJ1-2; 11 nucleotides match TRBD1. The sequence was obtained from a man aged 25-45 years in good health and CMV-seropositive. CDR3 nucleotides: TGTGCCATCAGTGAGAACGCCGGGACAGGGGGAGTGCGGGGCTACACCTTC. Translated: CAISENAGTGGVRGYTF.